The clone carrying this TCR beta chain was recorded many times. The sample comes from a study of spatial heterogeneity in lung cancer. Turning to the study itself: The approximately 78 donors had untreated early-stage non-small cell lung cancer. The study consistently detected more beta-chain than alpha-chain sequences.

TCRdb reprocessed the 5' RACE reads with MiXCR, giving one entry per CDR3 protein. The repertoire consists of under 150,000 distinct CDR3 sequences, with 12% occurring once and the leading ten covering 16%. CDR3 size: 16 residues. Per germline, CDR1 SGHVS and CDR2 FQNEAQ. Deletions cut 0 bases from V and 5 bases from J, with 14 bases between. The time point here: blood at routine non-recurrence follow-up after resection. No cells were sorted before sequencing. The whole RNA sequenced was extracted from tumor, nontumor lung or frozen PBMC. This TCR was recovered from a male donor with early-stage non-small cell lung cancer. The rearrangement joins TRBV7-8 to TRBJ1-5, with D possibly TRBD1 on 6 matching bases. The sequences come from PBMCs, collected at follow-up. The DNA of the CDR3 is TGTGCCAGCAGCTTAGCCCGGGACACGACCTATCAGCCCCAGCATTTT. This codes for CASSLARDTTYQPQHF. Full variable domain (missing parts from reference TRBV7-8 and TRBJ1-5): GAGVSQSPRYKVAKRGQDVALRCDPISGHVSLFWYQQALGQGPEFLTYFQNEAQLDKSGLPSDRFFAERPEGSVSTLKIQRTQQEDSAVYLCASSLARDTTYQPQHFGDGTRLSIL.